The 20 T cell receptor beta chains below come from one sample, sequenced in a study of shared clonotypes between healthy human individuals. Method: immunoSEQ multiplex PCR; TCRdb's copy keeps in-frame clones and lacks some. The table has a few hundred thousand clones, 74% seen once. Sequencing input: memory CD4+ T cells sorted from blood. Indicated subset: CD45RA-negative fraction. These receptors were taken from a man younger than 40 in good health.

The chain recombines TRBV2 with TRBJ1-4, with TRBD1 matching over 7 bases. Germline V gives CDR1 SNHLY, CDR2 FYNNEI. The ends lost 6 bases at V and 6 bases at J; junction bases unmatched: 7. The CDR3 runs 14 residues. The CDR3 DNA reads TGTGCCAGCAGAAACGGGACAGCTTATGAAAAACTGTTTTTT. Translated, it gives CASRNGTAYEKLFF.

This clone was recorded once. As DNA, the CDR3 is TGTGCCAGCTCATCCGACAGGGGTCAGCCCCAGCATTTT. Its translation: CASSSDRGQPQHF. The chain links TRBV18 to TRBJ1-5; 8 nucleotides align to TRBD1. The CDR3 has 13 residues. Germline CDR1 reads KGHSH; CDR2 reads LQKENI. The J segment lost 6 bases and the V segment lost 5 bases, leaving 3 bases of the junction unmatched.

There are a few counts of this clone. The V gene is TRBV18, the J gene TRBJ1-4, with D perhaps matching TRBD1 (6 bases). This CDR3 is built from 14 residues. Trimming removed 2 bases at V and 5 bases at J, with 9 bases between. The germline CDR1 and CDR2 sequences are KGHSH and LQKENI. CDR3 in DNA: TGTGCCAGCTCACCAAACACAGGGAATGAAAAACTGTTTTTT. Translated: CASSPNTGNEKLFF.

This clone occurred a few times. V usage is TRBV7-9 and J usage is TRBJ2-7, with D tentatively TRBD2 (6 bases). The germline CDR1 and CDR2 sequences are SEHNR and FQNEAQ (reference sequence). The CDR3 has 16 amino acids. V was cut by 4 bases and J by 3 bases, with 19 bases left in between. This chain's CDR3 is CASSSPRDLTGYEQYF. CDR3 nucleotide sequence: TGTGCCAGCAGCTCCCCCCGGGACTTAACAGGCTACGAGCAGTACTTC.

The CDR3 coding sequence is TGTGCCAGCAGCCGCGCGGACTCGTCTTACGAGCAGTACTTC. Protein product: CASSRADSSYEQYF. V is TRBV11-2 and J is TRBJ2-7; maybe TRBD2 (5 bases). Germline V gene data show CDR1 as SGHAT and CDR2 as FQNNGV. Trimming took off 5 bases at V and 4 bases at J, with 15 bases between the two ends. The CDR3 covers 14 residues.

The chain is built from TRBV10-3 and TRBJ2-6; 8 bases match TRBD1. Trimming took 4 bases from V and 0 from J; bases not matched to a gene: 5. Germline CDR1 ENHRY, CDR2 SYGVKD. The CDR3 runs 17 residues. CDR3: CAISGGQGDSGANVLTF. The CDR3 bases are TGTGCCATCAGTGGTGGACAGGGAGACTCTGGGGCCAACGTCCTGACTTTC.

The count of this clone is one. The chain has TRBV27 and TRBJ2-2; D gene unclear. Trimming removed 5 bases from V and 2 bases from J, with 12 bases in between. The CDR3 sequence is 15 residues long. From germline, CDR1 is MNHEY and CDR2 SMNVEV (reference sequence). CDR3 DNA sequence: TGTGCCAGCAGTCCCAGGACCATCAACACCGGGGAGCTGTTTTTT. Encoded protein: CASSPRTINTGELFF.

The chain is built from TRBV7-6 and TRBJ2-7; 13 bases align to TRBD2. Germline CDR1 is SGHVS and CDR2 is FNYEAQ. The CDR3 sequence is 15 residues long. V was pared by 5 bases and J by 12 bases, with 13 bases of the junction left unmatched. CDR3 amino acids: CASSLSRGLAGALYF. The DNA of the CDR3 is TGTGCCAGCAGCCTTTCTCGTGGACTAGCGGGGGCCCTGTACTTC. The full variable domain, rest sourced from reference TRBV7-6 and TRBJ2-7, is GAGVSQSPRYKVTKRGQDVALRCDPISGHVSLYWYRQALGQGPEFLTYFNYEAQQDKSGLPNDRFSAERPEGSISTLTIQRTEQRDSAMYRCASSLSRGLAGALYFGPGTRLTVT.

Turning to this clone: The junction departs from the called germline gene at one end, perhaps through a read error. V usage is TRBV7-7 and J usage is TRBJ2-3; D tentatively fits TRBD1 or TRBD2 (5 bases each). This CDR3 spans 15 amino acids. CDR1 SSHAT and CDR2 FNYEAQ come from the germline V gene (reference sequence). CDR3 protein: CASSLGESSTDTQYF. In DNA, the CDR3 is TGTGCTAGCAGCTTGGGGGAGAGCAGCACAGATACGCAGTATTTT. The full variable domain, its missing parts supplied by reference TRBV7-7 and TRBJ2-3, is GAGVSQSPRYKVTKRGQDVTLRCDPISSHATLYWYQQALGQGPEFLTYFNYEAQPDKSGLPSDRFSAERPEGSISTLTIQRTEQRDSAMYRCASSLGESSTDTQYFGPGTRLTVL.

The chain recombines TRBV14 with TRBJ1-1; the D gene is possibly TRBD1 (5 bases). The length of the CDR3 is 15 residues. Germline V gives CDR1 SGHDN, CDR2 FVKESK. V lost 4 bases, J lost 3 bases, and 15 bases lay in between. CDR3 sequence reads: CASSPSRTRDTEAFF. The CDR3 bases are TGTGCCAGCAGCCCGAGCAGGACCAGGGACACTGAAGCTTTCTTT.

V usage is TRBV15 and J usage is TRBJ1-2; 8 bases line up with TRBD1. The CDR3 is 13 amino acids. J was trimmed by 2 bases and V by 5 bases; bases with no gene match: 1. Germline CDR1 and CDR2: LNHNV and YYDKDF (reference sequence). The CDR3 loop is CATSRDRNYGYTF. The CDR3 nucleotides are TGTGCCACCAGCCGGGACAGGAACTATGGCTACACCTTC.

This clone was observed a few times. The J gene is TRBJ2-3, the V gene TRBV7-2; D is ambiguous. Between the trimmed V and J ends, which lost 5 bases and 4 bases, there was a span of 10 bases. Germline-derived CDR1 and CDR2 are SGHTA and FQGNSA. CDR3 length equals 13 residues. The CDR3 sequence is CASSRQAPDTQYF. The CDR3 nucleotides read TGTGCCAGCAGCCGGCAAGCCCCAGATACGCAGTATTTT. The full variable domain, in which reference TRBV7-2 and TRBJ2-3 provide the parts outside the CDR3, is GAGVSQSPSNKVTEKGKDVELRCDPISGHTALYWYRQSLGQGLEFLIYFQGNSAPDKSGLPSDRFSAERTGGSVSTLTIQRTQQEDSAVYLCASSRQAPDTQYFGPGTRLTVL.

This clone has more than one count but fewer than ten. The J gene is TRBJ2-1, the V gene TRBV10-1, with D unresolved. V dropped 4 bases and J dropped 3 bases, with 19 bases sitting between them. The CDR3 covers 17 residues. Germline V gives CDR1 WNHNN, CDR2 SYGVQD (reference sequence). The DNA for the CDR3 is TGCGCCAGCAGTGTGGAGACTCCAGGCAGCTACTACAATGAGCAGTTCTTC. It translates to CASSVETPGSYYNEQFF.

The rearrangement joins TRBV2 to TRBJ2-2; D is unresolved. Trimming took 6 bases from V and 5 from J, leaving 7 bases between them. Germline CDR1 SNHLY, CDR2 FYNNEI. This CDR3 has 12 amino acids. The DNA for the CDR3 is TGTGCCAGCAGATATGGAACCGGGGAGCTGTTTTTT. As protein: CASRYGTGELFF.

The rearrangement joins TRBV21-1 to TRBJ2-7; TRBD2, as called in the table, went unchecked against the DNA. TRBV21-1 is marked as a pseudogene. The CDR3 runs to 17 residues. CDR3 protein: CASRRNASGRFSYEQYF. As DNA, the CDR3 is TGTGCCAGCAGACGGAATGCTAGCGGGAGGTTCTCCTACGAGCAGTACTTC.

The chain has TRBV5-7 and TRBJ1-5; the match to TRBD1 covers 11 bases. TRBV5-7 is treated as an ORF (open reading frame) with a function not yet certain. The CDR3 extends over 18 amino acids. J was trimmed by 7 bases and V by 0 bases; bases with no gene match: 12. The CDR3: CASSLGDRGTWILQPQHF. The DNA of the CDR3 is TGTGCCAGCAGCTTGGGGGACAGGGGGACGTGGATATTGCAGCCCCAGCATTTT.

The chain recombines TRBV27 with TRBJ1-5; TRBD1 agrees at 10 bases. V shed 5 bases, J shed 6 bases, and the junction held 7 bases outside the gene matches. The CDR3 loop spans 15 amino acids. Germline-derived CDR1 and CDR2 are MNHEY and SMNVEV (reference sequence). CDR3 coding DNA: TGTGCCAGCAGTCTCAGACAGGGGGCGGGTCAGCCCCAGCATTTT. This codes for CASSLRQGAGQPQHF.

The chain employs TRBV7-2 and TRBJ2-7, with TRBD2 matching over 11 bases. V lost 6 bases, J lost 3 bases, and 7 bases stayed unmatched. Germline assignment: CDR1 SGHTA and CDR2 FQGNSA. CDR3 length equals 15 residues. This CDR3 reads CASRSGTSGLYEQYF. For the CDR3, the DNA is TGTGCCAGCAGATCCGGGACTAGCGGACTCTACGAGCAGTACTTC.

At least ten counts were recorded for this clone. V gene TRBV2 combines with J gene TRBJ2-5; 8 bases are a match to TRBD1. J was trimmed by 0 bases and V by 9 bases; bases with no gene match: 6. The germline CDR1 and CDR2 sequences are SNHLY and FYNNEI. This CDR3 is built from 14 residues. The DNA of the CDR3 is TGTGCCAGTTTCCGGGACAGGAACCAAGAGACCCAGTACTTC. Amino acids: CASFRDRNQETQYF. The whole variable domain, filled in from reference TRBV2 and TRBJ2-5, reads EPEVTQTPSHQVTQMGQEVILRCVPISNHLYFYWYRQILGQKVEFLVSFYNNEISEKSEIFDDQFSVERPDGSNFTLKIRSTKLEDSAMYFCASFRDRNQETQYFGPGTRLLVL.

A single count supports this clone. CDR3: CASSPRESEQFF. The CDR3 DNA reads as TGTGCCAGCTCACCGAGGGAGAGTGAGCAGTTCTTC. The chain uses TRBV18 and TRBJ2-1; a weak D match, TRBD2 (5 bases). The CDR3 covers 12 residues. The V gene lost 3 bases and the J gene lost 9 bases, with 9 bases spanning the gap. Germline CDR1 reads KGHSH; CDR2 reads LQKENI.